Listed below are T cell receptor beta chains from one sample, sequenced in a study of blood T cell repertoires in COVID-19. Measured with immunoSEQ multiplex PCR; TCRdb has only the in-frame clones, and not every one. The sample shows fewer than 70,000 clones, just over 85% of them seen only once. The sequencing sample was made of peripheral blood. The receptors were gathered from a woman aged 60-75 years with acute or convalescent COVID-19. CDR3s include the opening cysteine and the closing phenylalanine or tryptophan. The D gene is left open where the match is weak. Rows give clone size only sometimes, using once, few, many, or a class for an expanded clone.

d_gene | j_gene | len | v_gene | abundance | CDR3aa | CDR3nt
TRBD1 | TRBJ1-2 | 15 | TRBV11-1 | - | CASSSLQGINYGYTF | TGTGCCAGCAGCTCCTTACAGGGGATAAACTATGGCTACACCTTC
- | TRBJ1-2 | 14 | TRBV4-1 | - | CASSQPDRNYGYTF | TGCGCCAGCAGCCAACCTGACAGGAACTATGGCTACACCTTC
TRBD1 | TRBJ2-7 | 14 | TRBV6-5 | - | CASTLTGGRDEQYF | TGTGCCAGCACCTTGACAGGGGGCCGCGACGAGCAGTACTTC
- | TRBJ1-5 | 13 | TRBV12-3/TRBV12-4 | - | CASSLTADQPQHF | TGTGCCAGCAGTTTAACAGCGGATCAGCCCCAGCATTTT
- | TRBJ2-1 | 13 | TRBV6-5 | - | CASSRTTRREQFF | TGTGCCAGCAGCCGAACCACTAGACGCGAGCAGTTCTTC
TRBD2 | TRBJ2-7 | 16 | TRBV9 | - | CASSVAGGLAGDEQYF | TGTGCCAGCAGCGTAGCCGGTGGACTAGCGGGAGACGAGCAGTACTTC
TRBD1 | TRBJ1-4 | 15 | TRBV2 | - | CASSAGGQAGEKLFF | TGTGCCAGCAGCGCTGGGGGACAGGCTGGGGAAAAACTGTTTTTT
- | TRBJ1-2 | 11 | TRBV12-3/TRBV12-4 | once | CASGGNDGYTF | TGTGCCAGTGGAGGAAATGATGGCTACACCTTC
- | TRBJ1-1 | 15 | TRBV5-5 | - | CASRSRPTRNTEAFF | TGTGCCAGCAGGTCTCGTCCAACTCGAAACACTGAAGCTTTCTTT
TRBD1 | TRBJ2-7 | 17 | TRBV15 | few | CATSRDRGGGFVREQYF | TGTGCCACCAGCAGAGATAGAGGGGGCGGTTTTGTTCGCGAGCAGTACTTC
- | TRBJ2-7 | 14 | TRBV9 | - | CASSVGASSYEQYF | TGTGCCAGCAGCGTGGGAGCCAGCTCCTACGAGCAGTACTTC
- | TRBJ2-2 | 15 | TRBV7-9 | - | CASSHPAETTGELFF | TGTGCCAGCAGCCACCCAGCGGAGACCACCGGGGAGCTGTTTTTT
- | TRBJ2-7 | 14 | TRBV29-1 | - | CSVEEGASSYEQYF | TGCAGCGTTGAAGAGGGGGCCAGCTCCTACGAGCAGTACTTC
TRBD1 | TRBJ1-5 | 17 | TRBV28 | - | CASELLGQGLGNQPQHF | TGTGCCAGCGAGCTCCTGGGACAGGGGTTGGGAAATCAGCCCCAGCATTTT
TRBD1 | TRBJ2-6 | 17 | TRBV7-3 | - | CASSPRDRFSGANVLTF | TGTGCCAGCAGCCCCCGGGACAGGTTCTCTGGGGCCAACGTCCTGACTTTC
- | TRBJ1-2 | 13 | TRBV4-1 | - | CASSQDRGDGYTF | TGCGCCAGCAGCCAAGATCGGGGGGATGGCTACACCTTC
- | TRBJ1-1 | 14 | TRBV4-1 | - | CASSQDAGETEAFF | TGCGCCAGCAGCCAAGACGCAGGGGAAACTGAAGCTTTCTTT
- | TRBJ1-1 | 13 | TRBV7-3 | few | CASSPSPGTEAFF | TGTGCCAGCAGCCCCTCCCCGGGGACTGAAGCTTTCTTT
TRBD1 | TRBJ1-4 | 20 | TRBV19 | - | CASSAAPPGQASFKRVKLFF | TGTGCCAGTAGTGCCGCCCCACCGGGACAGGCTTCTTTTAAGAGGGTGAAACTGTTTTTT
TRBD2 | TRBJ2-1 | 16 | TRBV7-9 | - | CASSTGLAGGLNEQFF | TGTGCCAGCAGCACGGGACTAGCGGGAGGGCTAAATGAGCAGTTCTTC
TRBD2 | TRBJ2-3 | 14 | TRBV6-5 | - | CASREAGSTDTQYF | TGTGCCAGCCGGGAGGCGGGGAGTACAGATACGCAGTATTTT
TRBD1 | TRBJ1-2 | 13 | TRBV29-1 | - | CSVVGTGGSGYTF | TGCAGCGTTGTTGGGACAGGGGGCTCTGGCTACACCTTC
- | TRBJ1-4 | 18 | TRBV7-9 | - | CASSLGGGSMLTSEKLFF | TGTGCCAGCAGCTTAGGCGGGGGGTCAATGCTAACGTCAGAAAAACTGTTTTTT
- | TRBJ1-1 | 10 | TRBV7-6 | - | CALEWTEAFF | TGTGCCTTAGAATGGACTGAAGCTTTCTTT
- | TRBJ2-1 | 14 | TRBV10-2 | once | CASTQTFPAHEQFF | TGCGCCAGCACTCAGACTTTCCCTGCCCATGAGCAGTTCTTC
- | TRBJ1-1 | 18 | TRBV7-9 | once | CASSLAIGAGGMNTEAFF | TGTGCCAGCAGCTTAGCGATAGGAGCGGGCGGTATGAACACTGAAGCTTTCTTT
TRBD2 | TRBJ2-3 | 15 | TRBV5-4 | - | CASSLNAGVADTQYF | TGTGCCAGCAGCTTGAATGCGGGAGTGGCAGATACGCAGTATTTT
- | TRBJ1-5 | 12 | TRBV12-3/TRBV12-4 | - | CASSFGGGPQHF | TGTGCCAGCAGTTTCGGGGGGGGTCCCCAGCATTTT
- | TRBJ1-5 | 14 | TRBV6-1 | - | CASSERQGGQPQHF | TGTGCCAGCAGTGAAAGGCAGGGAGGTCAGCCCCAGCATTTT
- | TRBJ1-6 | 15 | TRBV10-3 | once | CAIREGRGDNSPLHF | TGTGCCATCCGAGAGGGTCGTGGAGATAATTCACCCCTCCACTTT
- | TRBJ1-1 | 12 | TRBV28 | - | CASRTQGLEAFF | TGTGCCAGCAGGACACAGGGTCTTGAAGCTTTCTTT
TRBD1 | TRBJ1-2 | 16 | TRBV3-1/TRBV3-2 | few | CASSRKGTGGASGYTF | TGTGCCAGCAGCCGTAAAGGGACAGGGGGCGCCTCTGGCTACACCTTC
TRBD2 | TRBJ2-1 | 11 | TRBV13 | - | CASSHSGSQFF | TGTGCCAGCAGCCATAGCGGGAGTCAGTTCTTC
- | TRBJ2-3 | 16 | TRBV10-3 | - | CAISDSVSLDTDTQYF | TGTGCCATCAGCGACTCGGTGTCGTTGGACACAGATACGCAGTATTTT
- | TRBJ1-3 | 16 | TRBV6-5 | - | CASSYSWVLTGNTIYF | TGTGCCAGCAGTTACTCCTGGGTACTAACCGGAAACACCATATATTTT
- | TRBJ1-4 | 15 | TRBV5-1 | - | CASSDQGMPNEKLFF | TGCGCCAGCAGCGATCAGGGTATGCCTAATGAAAAACTGTTTTTT
TRBD1 | TRBJ1-2 | 17 | TRBV3-1/TRBV3-2 | - | CASSQSQLRTGGYGYTF | TGTGCCAGCAGCCAGTCCCAGCTACGGACAGGGGGCTATGGCTACACCTTC
TRBD1 | TRBJ1-6 | 16 | TRBV7-2 | - | CASSDGQGIYNSPLHF | TGTGCCAGCAGCGACGGACAGGGGATTTATAATTCACCCCTCCACTTT
- | TRBJ2-1 | 12 | TRBV28 | - | CASTTRGRGQFF | TGTGCCAGCACCACCCGGGGCAGGGGGCAGTTCTTC
- | TRBJ2-7 | 12 | TRBV21-1 | once | CASSPPLHEQYF | TGTGCCAGCAGCCCCCCCCTCCACGAGCAGTACTTC
TRBD2 | TRBJ2-5 | 14 | TRBV3-1/TRBV3-2 | - | CASSSGGRLETQYF | TGTGCCAGCAGCTCCGGCGGGAGGTTAGAGACCCAGTACTTC
- | TRBJ2-7 | 14 | TRBV6-5 | - | CASRPAGFPYEQYF | TGTGCCAGCAGACCGGCCGGGTTCCCCTACGAGCAGTACTTC
TRBD2 | TRBJ2-5 | 15 | TRBV11-1 | once | CASSPTSGGRETQYF | TGTGCCAGCAGCCCGACTAGCGGGGGGAGAGAGACCCAGTACTTC
- | TRBJ1-1 | 15 | TRBV15 | - | CATSRELGGQTEAFF | TGTGCCACCAGCAGAGAGTTGGGGGGGCAGACTGAAGCTTTCTTT
TRBD2 | TRBJ2-5 | 17 | TRBV30 | - | CAYGPWLAGAVSGTQYF | TGTGCCTATGGCCCGTGGCTAGCGGGAGCAGTCTCGGGGACCCAGTACTTC
TRBD1 | TRBJ1-2 | 13 | TRBV6-5 | - | CASSYQGDYGYTF | TGTGCCAGCAGTTACCAGGGGGACTATGGCTACACCTTC
- | TRBJ2-7 | 13 | TRBV23-1 | - | CASSPFDSYEQYF | TGCGCCAGCAGTCCGTTTGACAGCTACGAGCAGTACTTC
- | TRBJ2-2 | 13 | TRBV10-1 | once | CASSEGGRGELFF | TGCGCCAGCAGTGAGGGCGGCCGCGGGGAGCTGTTTTTT
TRBD1 | TRBJ1-2 | 13 | TRBV10-3 | once | CAIVQGAGYGYTF | TGTGCCATCGTGCAGGGGGCAGGCTATGGCTACACCTTC
- | TRBJ1-6 | 16 | TRBV4-1 | - | CASSSLDILRQSPLHF | TGCGCCAGCAGCTCTTTGGACATCCTCCGCCAGTCACCCCTCCACTTT
- | TRBJ1-1 | 15 | TRBV7-3 | - | CASSLTPGRNTEAFF | TGTGCCAGCAGCTTAACACCAGGGCGGAACACTGAAGCTTTCTTT
- | TRBJ1-1 | 13 | TRBV10-3 | - | CAISERGDTEAFF | TGTGCCATCAGTGAGCGGGGAGACACTGAAGCTTTCTTT
TRBD1 | TRBJ2-5 | 15 | TRBV2 | once | CASSGDKGARETQYF | TGTGCCAGCAGTGGGGATAAGGGGGCCCGGGAGACCCAGTACTTC
- | TRBJ2-3 | 12 | TRBV5-4 | - | CASSPSQGTQYF | TGTGCCAGCAGCCCGTCCCAGGGTACGCAGTATTTT
TRBD1 | TRBJ1-1 | 14 | TRBV28 | - | CASSSGQLNTEAFF | TGTGCCAGCAGTTCGGGACAGCTTAACACTGAAGCTTTCTTT